Listed here are 28 T cell receptor beta chains from one sample, sequenced in a study of identical twins. One entry per CDR3 protein, called by TCRdb with MiXCR from the 5' RACE reads. The data show 450,000 or so distinct CDR3 sequences, about 24% seen once. The data were also submitted as part of a second study, on T cells expressing NK-cell markers.

The sequenced sample consisted of CD4+ T cells sorted from blood. Receptors were obtained from a woman aged 18 to 35 in good health.

This clonotype was recorded a few times. The chain employs TRBV2 and TRBJ2-3; 9 nucleotides match TRBD2. The J segment lost 5 bases and the V segment lost 0 bases, leaving 6 bases of the junction unmatched. Germline loops: CDR1 SNHLY, CDR2 FYNNEI. The CDR3 sequence is 16 residues long. CDR3 bases: TGTGCCAGCAGTGAAGCGCGGCGGGGGGGCTTAGATACGCAGTATTTT. This codes for CASSEARRGGLDTQYF.

The chain employs TRBV21-1 and TRBJ1-1. TRBV21-1 corresponds to a pseudogene. The CDR3 has 14 amino acids. The CDR3 DNA follows: TGTGCCAGCAGCAAAGTGGCAGCCCGCGGTGAAGCTTTCTTT. This encodes CASSKVAARGEAFF.

This clonotype was observed once. The CDR3 spells CAWSVASGTYNEQFF. DNA of the CDR3: TGTGCCTGGAGTGTTGCTAGCGGGACTTACAATGAGCAGTTCTTC. This rearrangement joins TRBV30 to TRBJ2-1, with 9 nucleotides matching TRBD2. Trimming removed 0 bases from V and 4 bases from J; junction bases left unmatched: 4. This CDR3 is built from 15 residues. In germline, CDR1 is GTSNPN, CDR2 SVGIG (reference sequence).

The rearrangement uses TRBV28 and TRBJ2-5, with a possible D match to TRBD2 (6 bases). Germline CDR1 MDHEN, CDR2 SYDVKM. V was trimmed by 3 bases and J by 4 bases, leaving 12 bases between them. CDR3 length: 14 amino acids. CDR3 sequence: CASSLLAGRETQYF. DNA for the CDR3: TGTGCCAGCAGTTTGCTCGCGGGGAGAGAGACCCAGTACTTC.

This clonotype has just one count. This chain joins TRBV12-3 or TRBV12-4 and TRBJ1-1, with 10 bases identical to TRBD1. After removal of 5 bases from V and 12 bases from J, the junction contained 9 bases not matched to a gene. The CDR3 contains 13 residues. The chain's CDR3 is CASSPRDRGDTFF. For the CDR3, the DNA is TGTGCCAGCAGTCCCAGGGACAGGGGAGATACTTTCTTT.

This clonotype turned up a few times. CDR3 nucleotides: TGCAGCGTTGAAGGGAAGGCAGAGAGGGGAACTGAAGCTTTCTTT. It translates to CSVEGKAERGTEAFF. The genes are TRBV29-1 and TRBJ1-1; D may be TRBD1 (5 bases). Germline CDR1 reads SQVTM; CDR2 reads ANQGSEA. The V and J ends lost 1 base and 5 bases respectively, with 17 bases between them. The CDR3 runs to 15 residues. The complete variable domain, with remaining parts taken from reference TRBV29-1 and TRBJ1-1, reads SAVISQKPSRDICQRGTSLTIQCQVDSQVTMMFWYRQQPGQSLTLIATANQGSEATYESGFVIDKFPISRPNLTFSTLTVSNMSPEDSSIYLCSVEGKAERGTEAFFGQGTRLTVV.

This clonotype has only a few counts. J is TRBJ2-1 and V is TRBV7-6, with 7 positions matching TRBD2. The CDR3 has 17 residues. The J segment lost 9 bases and the V segment lost 2 bases, leaving 16 bases of the junction unmatched. CDR1 is SGHVS, CDR2 FNYEAQ, per germline. This CDR3 is CASSLYVAGVDAGEQFF. The CDR3 nucleotides read TGTGCCAGCAGCTTATATGTTGCGGGGGTGGACGCGGGTGAGCAGTTCTTC.

This clonotype was observed a handful of times. This chain connects TRBV7-2 to TRBJ2-3; D remains unclear. Germline assignment: CDR1 SGHTA and CDR2 FQGNSA. With 4 bases removed from V and 5 bases from J, the gap between germline ends came to 7 bases. CDR3 length: 12 amino acids. This CDR3 is CASSSFRDTQYF. The CDR3 DNA sequence: TGTGCCAGCAGCTCCTTCCGAGATACGCAGTATTTT. The full variable domain, in which reference TRBV7-2 and TRBJ2-3 provide the parts outside the CDR3, is GAGVSQSPSNKVTEKGKDVELRCDPISGHTALYWYRQSLGQGLEFLIYFQGNSAPDKSGLPSDRFSAERTGGSVSTLTIQRTQQEDSAVYLCASSSFRDTQYFGPGTRLTVL.

This clonotype was observed a few times. The CDR3 spells CASSLWTDEQYF. In DNA, the CDR3 is TGTGCCAGCAGCTTATGGACAGACGAGCAGTACTTC. The chain couples TRBV7-9 to TRBJ2-7; D may be TRBD1 (6 bases). Germline V gives CDR1 SEHNR, CDR2 FQNEAQ (reference sequence). Trimming took 2 bases from V and 5 from J, leaving 7 bases between them. The CDR3 length is 12 residues.

This clonotype was recorded a few times. The rearrangement joins TRBV7-2 to TRBJ2-1; 8 positions agree with TRBD2. Germline V gene lookup returns CDR1 SGHTA and CDR2 FQGNSA. The CDR3 covers 15 residues. The trim removed 3 bases at V and 2 bases at J, leaving 3 bases unmatched. CDR3 nucleotide sequence: TGTGCCAGCAGCTTTAGCGGGGCCACCTACAATGAGCAGTTCTTC. Translation gives CASSFSGATYNEQFF.

The rearrangement joins TRBV20-1 to TRBJ1-1; TRBD1 might be the D (6 bases). The germline V gene encodes CDR1 DFQATT and CDR2 SNEGSKA (reference sequence). Trimming shortened V by 3 bases and J by 12 bases, and 17 bases separated the two germline ends. The length of the CDR3 is 12 residues. The CDR3 loop is CSAREGEVRSFF. The CDR3 nucleotides read TGCAGTGCTAGGGAGGGGGAGGTGAGATCTTTCTTT.

The chain employs TRBV12-3 or TRBV12-4 and TRBJ2-7, with D unresolved. There are 14 residues in the CDR3. The ends were cut back, 3 bases at V and 0 bases at J, with 9 bases in the middle. The CDR3 region is CASSFGPNSYEQYF. The CDR3 DNA follows: TGTGCCAGCAGTTTTGGCCCTAACTCCTACGAGCAGTACTTC.

This clonotype turned up a few times. This chain connects TRBV7-8 to TRBJ1-2; D gene uncertain. Germline-derived CDR1 and CDR2 are SGHVS and FQNEAQ. Trimming removed 3 bases from V and 5 bases from J, with 10 bases in between. CDR3 length: 13 residues. Here the CDR3 DNA reads TGTGCCAGCAGCTTGGGCAGCCCTTATGGCTACACCTTC. Translated: CASSLGSPYGYTF.

In this sample, this clonotype turned up a few times. The rearrangement links TRBV6-1 to TRBJ2-3; no clear D. V lost 10 bases to trimming and J lost 1 base, with 12 bases between them. CDR3 length: 13 residues. CDR1 is MNHNS, CDR2 SASEGT, per germline. The CDR3 sequence is CATRISGTDTQYF. Here the CDR3 DNA reads TGTGCCACCCGTATATCGGGCACAGATACGCAGTATTTT.

The chain recombines TRBV12-5 with TRBJ2-5; no firm D call. Germline loops: CDR1 LGHNT, CDR2 FRNRAP. CDR3 length: 13 amino acids. V lost 1 base and J 2 bases, leaving 5 bases between the germline ends. CDR3: CASGLENQETQYF. Written as DNA, the CDR3 is TGTGCTAGTGGTTTGGAGAATCAAGAGACCCAGTACTTC.

This clonotype came up a few times. V usage is TRBV27 and J usage is TRBJ1-6; D unclear. This CDR3 spans 21 amino acids. Germline V gene lookup returns CDR1 MNHEY and CDR2 SMNVEV (reference sequence). V gave up 5 bases and J gave up 0 bases, with 26 bases separating them. CDR3 residues: CASSPRAGTHLQSSYNSPLHF. In DNA form, the CDR3 reads TGTGCCAGCAGTCCGCGTGCCGGAACGCACCTCCAGAGCTCCTATAATTCACCCCTCCACTTT.

The sample holds a few counts of this clonotype. The rearrangement links TRBV7-9 to TRBJ1-1; 7 bases agree with TRBD1. The CDR3 length is 14 residues. V lost 6 bases and J lost 5; bases outside the gene matches: 9. CDR1 and CDR2 (germline): SEHNR, FQNEAQ (reference sequence). CDR3 nucleotide sequence: TGTGCCAGCAGGGATGACAGGGTGGGGACTGAAGCTTTCTTT. Amino acid sequence: CASRDDRVGTEAFF.

V usage is TRBV11-3 and J usage is TRBJ2-5, with D tentatively TRBD2 (5 bases). CDR3 length: 12 residues. Trimming stripped 7 bases from V and 7 bases from J, with 13 bases between. From germline, CDR1 is SGHNT and CDR2 YENEEA. CDR3 loop: CASTLAGGTQYF. As DNA, the CDR3 is TGTGCCAGCACCCTAGCTGGAGGGACCCAGTACTTC.

This clonotype has more than one count but fewer than ten. The chain recombines TRBV12-3 or TRBV12-4 with TRBJ2-7, with TRBD2 as a possible D gene (5 bases). The CDR3 has 14 amino acids. Trimming removed 6 bases at V and 2 bases at J, with 14 bases between. CDR3 nucleotides: TGTGCCAGCAGGCGCGAGAGAGGGACCTACGAGCAGTACTTC. This sequence encodes CASRRERGTYEQYF.

This clonotype was seen repeatedly, ten times or more. The V gene is TRBV12-3 or TRBV12-4, the J gene TRBJ1-4; no clear D. CDR3 size: 11 residues. Trimming removed 6 bases from V and 4 bases from J, with 3 bases in between. In DNA, the CDR3 is TGTGCCAGCAGCCTTAATGAAAAACTGTTTTTT. It is translated as CASSLNEKLFF.

This sequence joins TRBV7-8 and TRBJ1-1; D call uncertain. In germline, CDR1 is SGHVS, CDR2 FQNEAQ. This CDR3 has 14 amino acids. The ends were cut back, 3 bases at V and 1 base at J, with 9 bases in the middle. The CDR3 loop reads CASSFPDRNTEAFF. The DNA for the CDR3 is TGTGCCAGCAGCTTCCCGGATAGGAACACTGAAGCTTTCTTT.

The chain has TRBV20-1 and TRBJ2-1; TRBD2 matches at 9 bases. In germline, CDR1 is DFQATT, CDR2 SNEGSKA (reference sequence). There are 16 residues in the CDR3. The CDR3 region has the DNA TGCAGGGTAGCGGGGGAACACTACTACTCCTACAATGAGCAGTTCTTC. Its translation: CRVAGEHYYSYNEQFF.

The rearrangement links TRBV10-3 to TRBJ2-3; D gene unclear. V was clipped by 9 bases and J by 6 bases, with 16 bases between them. CDR3 size: 13 residues. From germline, CDR1 is ENHRY and CDR2 SYGVKD. CDR3 protein: CAILGALGDTQYF. Here the CDR3 DNA reads TGTGCCATTCTTGGTGCGCTTGGGGATACGCAGTATTTT.

The V gene is TRBV9, the J gene TRBJ1-2; 8 bases fit TRBD1. With 3 bases clipped from V and 6 bases from J, the junction kept 4 bases outside the gene matches. Germline V CDR1 and CDR2: SGDLS, YYNGEE. The length of the CDR3 is 13 residues. The CDR3 DNA reads TGTGCCAGCAGCGCAGGGGGCTGGGATGGCTACACCTTC. This gives the protein CASSAGGWDGYTF. Together with reference TRBV9 and TRBJ1-2, the CDR3 gives the full variable domain: DSGVTQTPKHLITATGQRVTLRCSPRSGDLSVYWYQQSLDQGLQFLIQYYNGEERAKGNILERFSAQQFPDLHSELNLSSLELGDSALYFCASSAGGWDGYTFGSGTRLTVV.

The rearrangement uses TRBV20-1 and TRBJ2-1, with D uncertain. CDR1 DFQATT and CDR2 SNEGSKA come from the germline V gene (reference sequence). This CDR3 comprises 13 residues. The germline V and J ends were trimmed by 3 bases and 6 bases, with 12 bases remaining between them. The DNA of the CDR3 is TGCAGTGCTAGCAGTGTGTCAGCCAATGAGCAGTTCTTC. Protein product: CSASSVSANEQFF.

This clonotype was picked up a small number of times. The CDR3 DNA sequence: TGTGCCAGCAGCTCAGGTAGCGGGGGGGCCAATGAGCAGTTCTTC. It is translated as CASSSGSGGANEQFF. The gene calls are TRBV7-3 and TRBJ2-1, with 11 bases identical to TRBD2. CDR1 is SGHTA, CDR2 FQGTGA, per germline. The CDR3 covers 15 residues. With V trimmed by 4 bases and J by 6 bases, 5 bases remained unmatched.

This clonotype was seen more than once but under ten times. This sequence joins TRBV12-3 or TRBV12-4 and TRBJ1-2; D is uncertain. The CDR3 is 12 residues long. The V gene lost 5 bases and the J gene lost 8 bases, with 12 bases spanning the gap. The chain's CDR3 is CASSGGSRGYTF. Here the CDR3 DNA reads TGTGCCAGCAGTGGAGGATCGAGGGGCTACACCTTC.

The CDR3 nucleotides are TGCAGTGCTGTCCGATTAGCGGGAGGAAATTTAGGGCAGTTCTTC. It encodes CSAVRLAGGNLGQFF. This chain connects TRBV20-1 to TRBJ2-1; 10 bases map to TRBD2. V was clipped by 5 bases and J by 12 bases; unmatched bases: 16. CDR1 is DFQATT and CDR2 is SNEGSKA in the germline V gene (reference sequence). This CDR3 is built from 15 residues.